This T cell receptor beta chain was identified during a study of Graves' ophthalmopathy and Graves' hyperthyroidism (dated 2018 in TCRdb). As for the study more broadly: Peripheral blood was collected at initial diagnosis, prior to any treatment. For independent validation, a separate cohort was made up of around 19 hyperthyroidism patients plus 17 patients who later progressed from hyperthyroidism to ophthalmopathy. Following sample collection, hyperthyroidism patients were given methimazole at a starting dose of 30 mg daily, and ophthalmopathy patients were given high-dose intravenous methylprednisolone. The study used TCR beta repertoire signatures to distinguish Graves' ophthalmopathy from Graves' hyperthyroidism and to predict progression to ophthalmopathy. To explore V-J signatures that separate ophthalmopathy from hyperthyroidism, a discovery set of about 98 patients was enrolled, consisting of more than 40 with ophthalmopathy and around 57 with stable hyperthyroidism. In a handful of hyperthyroidism patients, the T-cell repertoires found in thyroid tissue were compared with those found in blood. In total, approximately 130 blood samples were TCR-sequenced: approximately 40 ophthalmopathy, under 85 hyperthyroidism and approximately 17 hyperthyroidism-to-ophthalmopathy patients.

TCR beta CDR3 regions were amplified from RNA transcripts for repertoire sequencing. HTBI primers and the Qiagen OneStep RT-PCR kit were used in a first-round RT-PCR, which was followed by a second-round multiplex PCR, size selection and purification. Libraries were sequenced on an Illumina HiSeq2000 using paired-end 100 bp reads. On the study's bioinformatics: SOAPnuke was used for read processing, and reads with adapters, uncalled bases, a mean Phred below 15, or no exact constant-primer or identifier match were discarded. High-quality paired reads were merged with COPE v1.2.5. Each unique nucleotide sequence was defined as a clonotype, and clonotypes were aligned to IMGT TRB V, D and J references with MiTCR v1.1. Analysis was restricted to V-J combinations with a frequency above 0.0001, which covered roughly 99% of repertoires. A TCR clonal expansion and chaos score per V-J combination was defined as the ratio of F50 clonal expansion to chaos observed in the TCRdist matrix. Welch's t-statistics and random forest were used to reduce features to approximately 13 V-J combinations, which were fed into a naive Bayes classifier. Thyroid-blood repertoire similarity was quantified with the Morisita-Horn index. The raw public reads went through TCRdb reprocessing: fastp at Q25, MiXCR clone calling, in-frame beta chains kept. For every CDR3 protein sequence, its rows merge into one entry that carries the most common genes and DNA. The V and J calls and clone size are TCRdb's, not the authors'. The sample table contains roughly 300,000 distinct CDR3 sequences; only one count was recorded for about a sixth of them. Jointly, the top ten make up roughly an eighth of the sample.

V gives up 4 bases and J gives up 1 base, and the segment between their germline ends measures 4 bases. The germline V gene encodes CDR1 MNHNS and CDR2 SASEGT. From the cysteine through the phenylalanine, the CDR3 covers 12 amino acids. Only the CDR3 portion is preserved as DNA: 36 bases, with reading frame beginning at the first base. Summary of the overall study and its limitations: In validation, the model predicted ophthalmopathy progression with 70.59% sensitivity and roughly 72% specificity; roughly 11 predicted patients were CT-confirmed with GO in a median of roughly 6.8 months. No statistical method was used to predetermine the sample size, and group allocation was not hidden from the investigators. Most expanded thyroid clonotypes with frequency above 0.001 were also detected in blood, suggesting blood repertoires may reflect the thyroid immune response. In cross-validation, the 13-signature model distinguished ophthalmopathy from stable hyperthyroidism with 87.88% sensitivity and over 81% specificity, while in the test set the corresponding values were about 80% and 75%.

There are many counts of this clonotype. Its cognate antigen has yet to be identified. No base quality information exists; no much larger clone differs at one position. The ophthalmopathy patients had moderately to severely active disease, with a Clinical Activity Score of 3 or higher, a NOSPECS grade of 4 or higher, and a disease duration of less than 3 months. Patients with other autoimmune diseases, uncontrolled infections, pregnancy or lactation were excluded. Clinical symptoms, serum thyroxine, TRAb, thyroid ultrasound and orbital computed tomography were used for diagnosis. Using Ficoll-Paque density gradient centrifugation, PBMCs were isolated from about 9.4 ml of fresh peripheral blood. Total RNA was extracted with Trizol reagent and quality-checked on an Agilent 2100 Bioanalyzer.

This clonotype was sampled from an adult man with Graves' ophthalmopathy. This chain is built from TRBV6-1 and TRBJ1-1; the D gene is unclear. Sequenced: peripheral blood. The nucleotide sequence is TGTGCCAGCAGTGTAACGAACACTGAAGCTTTCTTT. Protein translation: CASSVTNTEAFF.